Below are 27 T cell receptor beta chains sequenced from a single sample in a study of cytomegalovirus exposure and HLA in healthy donors. PCR employed 60 Vbeta and 13 Jbeta primers. Some clones are missing from TCRdb's copy, which holds only in-frame ones; the method was immunoSEQ multiplex PCR. Among 150,000 to 200,000 clones listed, about 75% were seen once. The source material was PBMCs. The receptors here all came from a man aged 50 or older in good health and CMV-seropositive.

The J gene is TRBJ1-5, the V gene TRBV6-6; no reliable D call. The CDR3 is made up of 14 amino acids. Germline V gene sequence: CDR1 MNHNY, CDR2 SVGAGI (reference sequence). Trimming stripped 0 bases from V and 6 bases from J, with 9 bases between. In DNA form, the CDR3 reads TGTGCCAGCAGTTACTCCACCTCGGGTCAGCCCCAGCATTTT. Translation: CASSYSTSGQPQHF.

The chain joins TRBV28 to TRBJ2-6, with 8 bases that match TRBD1. With V trimmed by 6 bases and J by 0 bases, 1 base remained unmatched. CDR1 is MDHEN, CDR2 SYDVKM, per germline. This CDR3 spans 15 amino acids. CDR3 in DNA: TGTGCCAGCAGAACAGGGGGCTCTGGGGCCAACGTCCTGACTTTC. Amino acid sequence: CASRTGGSGANVLTF.

The chain links TRBV5-1 to TRBJ1-3, with 8 nucleotides matching TRBD1. The germline V gene encodes CDR1 SGHRS and CDR2 YFSETQ. The CDR3 totals 14 residues. With 3 bases clipped from V and 3 bases from J, the junction kept 2 bases outside the gene matches. The CDR3 nucleotides are TGCGCCAGCAGCTCGACAGGGGTTGGAAACACCATATATTTT. Encoded protein: CASSSTGVGNTIYF.

V gene TRBV27 combines with J gene TRBJ1-1; TRBD1 aligns across 7 bases. Germline CDR1 MNHEY, CDR2 SMNVEV (reference sequence). The CDR3 covers 13 residues. The V gene end was trimmed by 7 bases and the J gene end by 4 bases; junction bases not matched to a gene: 6. CDR3 sequence (DNA): TGTGCCAGCAACAGGGGCCCGACCACTGAAGCTTTCTTT. This encodes CASNRGPTTEAFF.

The chain couples TRBV10-3 to TRBJ1-2; 7 positions agree with TRBD1. Trimming took 4 bases from V and 0 from J; bases not matched to a gene: 5. The germline CDR1 and CDR2 sequences are ENHRY and SYGVKD. The CDR3 has 15 amino acids. This CDR3 reads CAISGGTDSNYGYTF. CDR3 DNA: TGTGCCATCAGTGGCGGGACAGACTCTAACTATGGCTACACCTTC.

The V call is TRBV2, the J call TRBJ1-4; 10 bases line up with TRBD1. The CDR3 spans 14 residues. Germline V lookup: CDR1 SNHLY, CDR2 FYNNEI. V lost 7 bases, J lost 14 bases, and 13 bases stayed unmatched. The CDR3, as DNA: TGTGCCAGCAACCACCGGGACAGGGGACAGGCTCTGTTTTTT. This translates into CASNHRDRGQALFF.

This clone was seen a handful of times. Here the CDR3 reads CASRPTGNSNQPQHF. In DNA form, the CDR3 reads TGTGCCAGCAGACCAACAGGAAATAGCAATCAGCCCCAGCATTTT. The chain combines TRBV2 with TRBJ1-5; TRBD1 is a possible D gene (5 bases). CDR3 length: 15 residues. Germline CDR1 SNHLY, CDR2 FYNNEI. Between the trimmed V and J ends, which lost 6 bases and 0 bases, there was a span of 12 bases.

This chain joins TRBV4-2 and TRBJ1-4; D gene uncertain. Germline CDR1 is LGHNA and CDR2 is YNFKEQ. Trimming took off 1 base at V and 0 bases at J, with 9 bases between the two ends. The CDR3 extends over 16 amino acids. The CDR3 coding sequence is TGTGCCAGCAGCCAAGCTAGAGGAGCAACTAATGAAAAACTGTTTTTT. Protein: CASSQARGATNEKLFF.

The chain combines TRBV27 with TRBJ1-2; 11 bases match TRBD1. The trim removed 0 bases at V and 5 bases at J, leaving 8 bases unmatched. Per the germline V gene, CDR1 is MNHEY and CDR2 is SMNVEV (reference sequence). The length of the CDR3 is 17 residues. DNA of the CDR3: TGTGCCAGCAGTTTATCGAGGACAGGGGGCGAATCTTATGGCTACACCTTC. This codes for CASSLSRTGGESYGYTF.

V and J are TRBV6-5 and TRBJ1-2, with 8 bases matching TRBD1. The CDR3 contains 15 residues. With 5 bases clipped from V and 7 bases from J, the junction kept 12 bases outside the gene matches. Germline CDR1 and CDR2: MNHEY and SVGAGI. The CDR3 DNA reads as TGTGCCAGCAGTCTACTGGACAGGGCGTCGAGTGGCTACACCTTC. Translated, it gives CASSLLDRASSGYTF.

The chain has TRBV5-6 and TRBJ2-5; tentatively, D is TRBD2 (5 bases). The CDR3 covers 14 residues. CDR1 and CDR2 (germline): SGHDT, YYEEEE. With 1 base removed from V and 2 bases from J, the gap between germline ends came to 9 bases. The chain's CDR3 is CASSLMGVQETQYF. CDR3 nucleotide sequence: TGTGCCAGCAGCTTGATGGGAGTACAAGAGACCCAGTACTTC.

The gene calls are TRBV25-1 and TRBJ1-2, with a tentative D call TRBD1 (6 bases). The CDR3 spans 15 residues. Trimming shortened V by 6 bases and J by 2 bases, and 16 bases separated the two germline ends. The germline V gene has CDR1 MGHDK and CDR2 SYGVNS. CDR3 DNA sequence: TGTGCCAGCAGGGGATCAACAGGGATGAACTATGGCTACACCTTC. Encoded protein: CASRGSTGMNYGYTF.

CDR3 sequence: CASSTGLAGGYNEQFF. The CDR3, as DNA: TGTGCCAGTAGTACCGGACTAGCGGGGGGGTACAATGAGCAGTTCTTC. The chain has TRBV19 and TRBJ2-1; TRBD2 matches 15 bases. The CDR3 consists of 16 residues. J lost 4 bases, V lost 4 bases, and 2 bases had no gene match. CDR1 and CDR2 (germline): LNHDA, SQIVND (reference sequence).

The chain carries TRBV5-1 and TRBJ2-7; possibly TRBD1 for D (6 bases). From germline, CDR1 is SGHRS and CDR2 YFSETQ. CDR3 size: 13 residues. The V end lost 2 bases, the J end lost 5 bases, and 11 bases lay between the germline ends. The CDR3 region is CASSFTGYNEQYF. The CDR3 DNA follows: TGCGCCAGCAGCTTTACAGGGTACAACGAGCAGTACTTC.

The V call is TRBV6-5, the J call TRBJ2-7; 14 bases map to TRBD2. V lost 6 bases to trimming and J lost 5 bases; unmatched junction nucleotides: 6. This CDR3 is 15 amino acids long. The germline V gene has CDR1 MNHEY and CDR2 SVGAGI. The CDR3 DNA sequence: TGTGCCAGCAGCCCCGGGACTAGCGGGGGAAACGAGCAGTACGTC. It specifies CASSPGTSGGNEQYV.

There are a few counts of this clone. V usage is TRBV4-3 and J usage is TRBJ1-3; D is unclear. The CDR3 spans 15 residues. Trimming pared 4 bases from V and 1 base from J, leaving 11 bases between. Germline V gene lookup returns CDR1 LGHNA and CDR2 YSLEER. The CDR3 reads CASSPREQSGNTIYF. DNA of the CDR3: TGCGCCAGCAGCCCCCGAGAACAGTCTGGAAACACCATATATTTT.

The J gene is TRBJ2-2, the V gene TRBV5-1; TRBD1 agrees at 9 bases. Unmatched junction bases numbered 3, after V lost 6 bases and J lost 6 bases. This CDR3 has 13 residues. CDR1 is SGHRS and CDR2 is YFSETQ in the germline V gene. The CDR3 loop reads CASKQGASGELFF. Written as DNA, the CDR3 is TGCGCCAGCAAACAGGGGGCTTCCGGGGAGCTGTTTTTT.

V gene TRBV11-3 combines with J gene TRBJ2-2; TRBD1 matches 7 bases. This CDR3 contains 18 residues. The V gene's germline CDR1 is SGHNT and CDR2 YENEEA. The junction had 20 bases not matched to a gene; V was cut back by 5 bases and J by 8 bases. CDR3 bases: TGTGCCAGCAGCCCCCGACAGGGAAAGTTAAGTGGTGGAGGGGAGCTGTTTTTT. Its translation: CASSPRQGKLSGGGELFF.

The rearrangement links TRBV7-2 to TRBJ2-1; maybe TRBD2 (6 bases). The germline CDR1 and CDR2 sequences are SGHTA and FQGNSA. The ends were cut back, 3 bases at V and 4 bases at J, with 13 bases in the middle. The CDR3 sequence is 15 residues long. The CDR3 is CASSFTGTEYNEQFF. The CDR3 coding sequence is TGTGCCAGCAGCTTTACCGGGACTGAATACAATGAGCAGTTCTTC.

V is TRBV11-2 and J is TRBJ1-2; TRBD1 matches at 7 bases. J was trimmed by 3 bases and V by 4 bases; bases with no gene match: 5. The CDR3 covers 14 residues. Germline CDR1 reads SGHAT; CDR2 reads FQNNGV. CDR3 sequence: CASSSRTGHYGYTF. The CDR3 nucleotides are TGTGCCAGCAGCTCCCGGACAGGACACTATGGCTACACCTTC.

CDR3 in DNA: TGTGCCAGCAGTCCCGGGACAGGACCCTACGAGCAGTACTTC. It specifies CASSPGTGPYEQYF. The V and J genes are TRBV14 and TRBJ2-7, with TRBD1 identical over 8 bases. Germline CDR1 and CDR2: SGHDN and FVKESK. V trimming: 6 bases; J trimming: 2 bases; junction bases outside the gene matches: 6. The CDR3 extends over 14 amino acids.

The chain recombines TRBV28 with TRBJ2-5; TRBD1 is a possible D gene (5 bases). The V and J ends lost 3 bases and 4 bases respectively, with 12 bases between them. CDR3 length: 14 residues. CDR1 and CDR2 (germline): MDHEN, SYDVKM. CDR3 amino acids: CASSLFQGRETQYF. The CDR3 DNA reads as TGTGCCAGCAGTTTGTTTCAGGGAAGAGAGACCCAGTACTTC.

The chain employs TRBV28 and TRBJ2-4; TRBD1 matches 7 bases. After removal of 2 bases from V and 8 bases from J, the junction contained 6 bases not matched to a gene. Germline assignment: CDR1 MDHEN and CDR2 SYDVKM. CDR3 length: 14 amino acids. The CDR3 sequence is CASSLRGREYIQYF. The CDR3 DNA reads as TGTGCCAGCAGTTTAAGGGGGCGCGAATACATTCAGTACTTC.

This clone was detected only a few times. The chain couples TRBV25-1 to TRBJ2-7, with 9 bases that match TRBD2. Germline V gives CDR1 MGHDK, CDR2 SYGVNS. This CDR3 is built from 15 residues. V gave up 5 bases and J gave up 2 bases; unmatched junction bases: 7. As DNA, the CDR3 is TGTGCCAGCAGTTTTGCTAGCGGGGTTACCTACGAGCAGTACTTC. Translation gives CASSFASGVTYEQYF.

This clone was seen a handful of times. The chain has TRBV9 and TRBJ2-2; 9 bases are shared with TRBD1. The V gene's germline CDR1 is SGDLS and CDR2 YYNGEE. The junction had 9 bases not matched to a gene; V was cut back by 3 bases and J by 3 bases. CDR3 length equals 17 residues. In nucleotides, the CDR3 is TGTGCCAGCAGCGGCTTATCGGGGACAGGGTACACCGGGGAGCTGTTTTTT. Translating it yields CASSGLSGTGYTGELFF. Together with reference TRBV9 and TRBJ2-2, the CDR3 gives the full variable domain: DSGVTQTPKHLITATGQRVTLRCSPRSGDLSVYWYQQSLDQGLQFLIQYYNGEERAKGNILERFSAQQFPDLHSELNLSSLELGDSALYFCASSGLSGTGYTGELFFGEGSRLTVL.

This chain connects TRBV25-1 to TRBJ1-5; D ambiguous. Germline assignment: CDR1 MGHDK and CDR2 SYGVNS. The germline V and J ends were trimmed by 4 bases and 3 bases, with 7 bases remaining between them. The CDR3 contains 13 residues. The CDR3 DNA reads as TGTGCCAGCAGTGCGCAGAACAATCAGCCCCAGCATTTT. Amino acids: CASSAQNNQPQHF. Full variable domain (rest looked up from reference TRBV25-1 and TRBJ1-5): EADIYQTPRYLVIGTGKKITLECSQTMGHDKMYWYQQDPGMELHLIHYSYGVNSTEKGDLSSESTVSRIRTEHFPLTLESARPSHTSQYLCASSAQNNQPQHFGDGTRLSIL.

CDR3 protein: CASSFEGGLGTDTQYF. For the CDR3, the DNA is TGTGCCAGCAGCTTCGAGGGTGGCCTGGGCACAGATACGCAGTATTTT. The J gene is TRBJ2-3, the V gene TRBV7-2, with D perhaps matching TRBD2 (5 bases). Germline assignment: CDR1 SGHTA and CDR2 FQGNSA. The CDR3 sequence is 16 residues long. V was trimmed by 3 bases and J by 1 base, leaving 14 bases between them.